The 13 T cell receptor beta chains presented below share a single source sample, sequenced in a study of regulatory T cells in long-lasting Graves disease. iRepertoire HTBI primers and Arm-PCR of CDR3 regions built TCR beta libraries. TCRdb fed the multiplex PCR reads into MiXCR, producing one record per CDR3 protein. The sample holds approximately 400,000 distinct CDR3 sequences, roughly 23% seen once. Time point reported: persistent/refractory GD, antithyroid drugs over 5 years with positive TRAb. From PBMCs, RNA was extracted and then used to make the TCR library. Sequencing used peripheral blood mononuclear cells (PBMCs), obtained when the disease was refractory, from a patient treated with antithyroid drugs. Source of these receptors: a woman between 35 and 50 years old with Graves disease.

This clonotype has ten or more counts. The chain employs TRBV24-1 and TRBJ1-2; D may be TRBD1 (6 bases). The CDR3 extends over 13 amino acids. Germline V lookup: CDR1 KGHDR, CDR2 SFDVKD. The V gene lost 3 bases and the J gene lost 2 bases, with 6 bases spanning the gap. Here the CDR3 reads CATSDGQNYGYTF. For the CDR3, the DNA is TGTGCCACCAGTGATGGACAGAACTATGGCTACACCTTC.

This clonotype was seen repeatedly, ten times or more. The J gene is TRBJ2-7, the V gene TRBV30; the D is unclear. The V end lost 4 bases, the J end lost 4 bases, and 14 bases lay between the germline ends. CDR1 and CDR2 from the germline V gene are GTSNPN and SVGIG (reference sequence). The length of the CDR3 is 13 residues. The CDR3 coding sequence is TGTGCCTGGAATGAGGTCGCTTGGTACGAGCAGTACTTC. Encoded protein: CAWNEVAWYEQYF.

This clonotype was picked up a small number of times. This chain connects TRBV3-1 to TRBJ2-7, with no clear D. CDR1 is LGHDT and CDR2 is YNNKEL in the germline V gene (reference sequence). CDR3 length: 13 amino acids. With 2 bases removed from V and 2 bases from J, the gap between germline ends came to 7 bases. In DNA, the CDR3 is TGTGCCAGCAGCCAAACTTTCACCTACGAGCAGTACTTC. Protein sequence: CASSQTFTYEQYF.

The chain recombines TRBV28 with TRBJ1-2, with D perhaps matching TRBD1 (5 bases). This CDR3 comprises 14 residues. Trimming pared 4 bases from V and 4 bases from J, leaving 13 bases between. Germline V lookup: CDR1 MDHEN, CDR2 SYDVKM. The CDR3 sequence is CASSSSTDRYGYTF. For the CDR3, the DNA is TGTGCCAGCAGTTCCTCGACAGACCGCTATGGCTACACCTTC.

The V and J genes are TRBV18 and TRBJ1-1; no clear D gene. CDR1 KGHSH and CDR2 LQKENI come from the germline V gene. Trimming stripped 2 bases from V and 0 bases from J, with 10 bases between. The CDR3 loop spans 15 amino acids. The CDR3 spells CASSPGRQMNTEAFF. The CDR3 DNA is TGTGCCAGCTCACCAGGCCGACAAATGAACACTGAAGCTTTCTTT. The whole variable domain, remainder taken from reference TRBV18 and TRBJ1-1, is NAGVMQNPRHLVRRRGQEARLRCSPMKGHSHVYWYRQLPEEGLKFMVYLQKENIIDESGMPKERFSAEFPKEGPSILRIQQVVRGDSAAYFCASSPGRQMNTEAFFGQGTRLTVV.

This sequence joins TRBV18 and TRBJ1-2; D is possibly TRBD1 (5 bases). The CDR3 loop spans 14 amino acids. CDR1 and CDR2 (germline): KGHSH, LQKENI. Trimming stripped 2 bases from V and 8 bases from J, with 15 bases between. CDR3 loop: CASSPIRTEGGYTF. CDR3 DNA: TGTGCCAGCTCACCAATACGAACAGAGGGGGGCTACACCTTC. Supplemented by reference TRBV18 and TRBJ1-2, the full variable domain reads NAGVMQNPRHLVRRRGQEARLRCSPMKGHSHVYWYRQLPEEGLKFMVYLQKENIIDESGMPKERFSAEFPKEGPSILRIQQVVRGDSAAYFCASSPIRTEGGYTFGSGTRLTVV.

J is TRBJ2-3 and V is TRBV20-1, with TRBD2 matching 13 bases. The germline gives CDR1 DFQATT, CDR2 SNEGSKA (reference sequence). The CDR3 consists of 14 residues. V lost 5 bases and J lost 2; bases outside the gene matches: 1. As DNA, the CDR3 is TGCAGTGCTGGGACTAGCGGGGCCACAGATACGCAGTATTTT. Translation: CSAGTSGATDTQYF.

The V and J genes are TRBV5-6 and TRBJ1-1; the match to TRBD1 covers 9 bases. This CDR3 has 15 residues. V shed 2 bases and J 3 bases; nucleotides not matched to a gene: 5. The germline V gene has CDR1 SGHDT and CDR2 YYEEEE. Here the CDR3 reads CASSFVGQGYTEAFF. The CDR3 region has the DNA TGTGCCAGCAGCTTTGTTGGACAGGGGTACACTGAAGCTTTCTTT.

This clonotype was counted between two and nine times. The rearrangement links TRBV7-2 to TRBJ1-4, with D unclear. V gave up 5 bases and J gave up 7 bases, with 17 bases separating them. Looked up from germline, CDR1 is SGHTA and CDR2 is FQGNSA. The CDR3 totals 15 residues. For the CDR3, the DNA is TGTGCCAGCAGCCCGTCCGGGTCAACACTTGAAAAACTGTTTTTT. It yields the protein CASSPSGSTLEKLFF.

This clonotype was picked up many times. This chain connects TRBV12-3 or TRBV12-4 to TRBJ2-2, with unresolved D. The CDR3 loop spans 15 amino acids. V shed 6 bases and J shed 1 base, with 12 bases lying between them. The CDR3 protein is CASSPSLQNTGELFF. DNA for the CDR3: TGTGCCAGCAGCCCCTCACTACAGAACACCGGGGAGCTGTTTTTT.

The gene calls are TRBV28 and TRBJ2-2; 12 bases match TRBD1. The germline V gene encodes CDR1 MDHEN and CDR2 SYDVKM. With 6 bases clipped from V and 6 bases from J, the junction kept 11 bases outside the gene matches. The CDR3 spans 17 residues. The CDR3 sequence is CASRLGQGQGAAGELFF. The CDR3, as DNA: TGTGCCAGCAGGCTAGGACAGGGACAGGGGGCGGCCGGGGAGCTGTTTTTT.

This clonotype was seen a single time. It is likely a read error: a sequence one base away is far more abundant. The V gene is TRBV28, the J gene TRBJ1-1, with unresolved D. Trimming removed 4 bases at V and 3 bases at J, with 9 bases between. Germline V gives CDR1 MDHEN, CDR2 SYDVKM. CDR3 length: 13 residues. The CDR3 nucleotides read TGTGCCAGCAGTTCCAACCTGGACACTGAAGCTTTCTTT. This codes for CASSSNLDTEAFF.

The chain joins TRBV19 to TRBJ1-5, with D possibly matching TRBD1 (6 bases). This CDR3 has 15 residues. Germline loops: CDR1 LNHDA, CDR2 SQIVND (reference sequence). V was shortened by 3 bases and J by 3 bases, with 12 bases between the two germline ends. The CDR3 loop is CASSMGYRVNQPQHF. The CDR3 DNA reads TGTGCCAGTAGTATGGGGTACAGGGTCAATCAGCCCCAGCATTTT.